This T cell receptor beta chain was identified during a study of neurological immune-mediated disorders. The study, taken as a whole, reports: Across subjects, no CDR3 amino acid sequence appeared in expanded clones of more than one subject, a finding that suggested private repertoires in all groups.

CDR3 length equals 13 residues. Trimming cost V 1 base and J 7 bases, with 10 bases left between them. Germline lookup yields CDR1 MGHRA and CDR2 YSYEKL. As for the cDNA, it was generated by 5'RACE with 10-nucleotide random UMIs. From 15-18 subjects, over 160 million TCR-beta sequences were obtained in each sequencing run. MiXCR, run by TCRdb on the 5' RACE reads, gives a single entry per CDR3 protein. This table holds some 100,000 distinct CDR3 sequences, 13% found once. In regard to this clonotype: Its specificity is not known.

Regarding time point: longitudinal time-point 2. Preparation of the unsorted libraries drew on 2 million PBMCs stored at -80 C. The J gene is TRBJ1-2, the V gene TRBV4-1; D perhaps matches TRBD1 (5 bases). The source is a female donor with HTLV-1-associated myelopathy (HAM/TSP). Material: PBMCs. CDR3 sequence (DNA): TGCGCCAGCAGCCAAGTGGGGGAATGTGGCTACACCTTC. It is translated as CASSQVGECGYTF.